This TCR beta chain was recovered during a study of monozygotic twins with inflammatory bowel disease. Findings and limits, study-wide: Among IBD patients, fewer clonotypes were shared with others than among healthy twins, especially with disease activity. Subtypes among T cells remained indistinguishable.

The CDR3 runs to 15 residues. CDR1 LGHDT and CDR2 YNNKEL come from the germline V gene (reference sequence). Concerning this clonotype: Its antigen is currently unknown.

Eight reactions per sample, run separately, yielded cDNA. The UMIs carried a 6-nucleotide sample barcode, and they were added by template switching. For each CDR3 protein, TCRdb gives one entry from its re-call of the 5' RACE reads, without DNA. This sample's clone table lists some 450,000 distinct CDR3 sequences. The sample taken for sequencing was blood. This chain joins TRBV3-1 and TRBJ2-2; TCRdb's assignment of TRBD2 cannot be checked, as there is no DNA. The TCR sequence derives from a human donor with ulcerative colitis or Crohn's disease, or a healthy co-twin of an affected twin (not recorded which). CDR3 residues: CASFSGRVNTGELFF. The full variable domain, its missing parts supplied by reference TRBV3-1 and TRBJ2-2, is DTAVSQTPKYLVTQMGNDKSIKCEQNLGHDTMYWYKQDSKKFLKIMFSYNNKELIINETVPNRFSPKSPDKAHLNLHINSLELGDSAVYFCASFSGRVNTGELFFGEGSRLTVL.